The text below deals with one T cell receptor beta chain. No antigen is known for it. It was healthy bone marrow donors who served as donors. The germline CDR1 and CDR2 sequences are LNHNV and YYDKDF (reference sequence). Trimming cost V 5 bases and J 2 bases; bases outside gene matches: 5. CDR3 size: 15 residues. The data are from a study of cytomegalovirus exposure and HLA in healthy donors. Background on the study: In a previous analysis, approximately 110 million unique TCR beta sequences were found from about 179 million T cells.

Regarding the study as a whole: The study recorded 164 TCR beta chains that were cytomegalovirus-associated. Some V segments, TRBV6-2 and TRBV6-3 among them, were indistinguishable and were therefore excluded.

13 Jbeta primers and 60 Vbeta primers were used for the PCR. Profiling relied on immunoSEQ multiplex PCR, and the TCRdb table lists in-frame clones only, not all of them. The sample yields around 200,000 clones, of which the top ten take up around 0.8%. The origin of this receptor is a woman aged 18 to 35 in good health and CMV-seropositive. Sequencing input: PBMCs. The genes are TRBV15 and TRBJ1-4; TRBD1 matches at 7 bases. The chain's CDR3 is CATSHPGQTNEKLFF. In DNA form, the CDR3 reads TGTGCCACCAGCCACCCGGGACAGACTAATGAAAAACTGTTTTTT.